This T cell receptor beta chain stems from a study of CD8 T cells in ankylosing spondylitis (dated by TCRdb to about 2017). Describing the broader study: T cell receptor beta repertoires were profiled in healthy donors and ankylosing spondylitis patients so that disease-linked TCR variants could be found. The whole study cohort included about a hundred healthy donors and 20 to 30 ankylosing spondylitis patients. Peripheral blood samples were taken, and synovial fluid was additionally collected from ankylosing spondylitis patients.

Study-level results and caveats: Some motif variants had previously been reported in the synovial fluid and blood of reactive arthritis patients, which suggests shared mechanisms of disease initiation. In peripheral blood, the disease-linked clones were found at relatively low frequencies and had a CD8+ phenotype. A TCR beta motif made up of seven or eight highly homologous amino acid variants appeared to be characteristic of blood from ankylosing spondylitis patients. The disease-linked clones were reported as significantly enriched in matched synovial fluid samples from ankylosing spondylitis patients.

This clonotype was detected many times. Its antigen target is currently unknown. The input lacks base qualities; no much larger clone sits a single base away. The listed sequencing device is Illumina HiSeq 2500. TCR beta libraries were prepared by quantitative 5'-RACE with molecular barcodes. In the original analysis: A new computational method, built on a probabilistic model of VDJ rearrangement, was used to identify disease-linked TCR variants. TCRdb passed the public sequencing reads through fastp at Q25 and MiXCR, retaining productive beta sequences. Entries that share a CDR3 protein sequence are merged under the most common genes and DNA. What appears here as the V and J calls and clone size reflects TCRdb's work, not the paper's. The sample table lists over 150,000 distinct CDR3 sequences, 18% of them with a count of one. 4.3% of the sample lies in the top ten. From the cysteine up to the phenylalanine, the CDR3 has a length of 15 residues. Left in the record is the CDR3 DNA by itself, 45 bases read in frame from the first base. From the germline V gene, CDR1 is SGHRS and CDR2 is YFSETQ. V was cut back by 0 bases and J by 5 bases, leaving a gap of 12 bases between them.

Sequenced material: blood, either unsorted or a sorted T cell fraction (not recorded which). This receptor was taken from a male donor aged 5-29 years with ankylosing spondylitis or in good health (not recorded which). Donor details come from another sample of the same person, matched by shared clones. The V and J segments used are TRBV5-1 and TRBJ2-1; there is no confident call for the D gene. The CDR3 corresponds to CASSLDPGRHNEQFF. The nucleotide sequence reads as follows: TGCGCCAGCAGCTTGGACCCTGGACGGCACAATGAGCAGTTCTTC.